This is a list of T cell receptor beta chains from one sample in a study of T cell responses to AZD1222 COVID-19 vaccine. Sequencing used immunoSEQ multiplex PCR; TCRdb keeps in-frame clones, though not all of them. The table records 110,000 or so clones, approximately 89% of them present only once. This specimen was peripheral blood, taken 28 days after the second AZD1222 dose. These receptors all come from an adult who received the AZD1222 COVID-19 vaccine. CDR3s include the opening cysteine and the closing phenylalanine or tryptophan. D genes are given only for firm matches. Clone size is stated in some rows and not others, as once, few, many or a class when expanded.

size,V,J,D,CDR3,DNA
once,TRBV7-6,TRBJ2-7,TRBD2,CASSNSGRTLTPYEQYF,TGTGCCAGCTCTAATAGCGGGAGGACCCTGACCCCTTACGAGCAGTACTTC
.,TRBV6-2/TRBV6-3,TRBJ2-3,.,CASSTLSDTQYF,TGTGCCAGCAGTACGTTGTCAGATACGCAGTATTTT
.,TRBV28,TRBJ1-2,TRBD1,CASSLRDRYGYTF,TGTGCCAGCAGTTTGAGGGACAGATATGGCTACACCTTC
.,TRBV7-8,TRBJ1-2,.,CASSLVIGGSVEGLNTF,TGTGCCAGCAGCTTAGTAATAGGGGGGTCGGTGGAGGGATTAAACACCTTC
.,TRBV19,TRBJ2-1,TRBD2,CASSMNSGRAGEQFF,TGTGCCAGTAGTATGAATAGCGGGAGGGCGGGTGAGCAGTTCTTC
once,TRBV12-3/TRBV12-4,TRBJ1-2,.,CASTRTGYGYTF,TGTGCCAGCACCCGGACGGGCTATGGCTACACCTTC
.,TRBV7-8,TRBJ1-2,.,CASSLGDYGYTF,TGTGCCAGCAGCCTGGGGGACTATGGCTACACCTTC
once,TRBV27,TRBJ1-1,.,CASSNPFTEAFF,TGTGCCAGCAGTAACCCTTTCACTGAAGCTTTCTTT
.,TRBV7-6,TRBJ1-3,.,CASSLGTVLTSSGNTIYF,TGTGCCAGCAGCTTAGGGACAGTACTAACGAGCTCTGGAAACACCATATATTTT
.,TRBV4-1,TRBJ1-2,.,CASSQDINTANYGYTF,TGCGCCAGCAGCCAAGATATTAATACGGCTAACTATGGCTACACCTTC
.,TRBV6-2/TRBV6-3,TRBJ1-2,.,CASSYSMGHYGYTF,TGTGCCAGCAGTTACTCGATGGGACACTATGGCTACACCTTC
once,TRBV6-2/TRBV6-3,TRBJ1-1,TRBD1,CASSIQGAETEAFF,TGTGCCAGCAGTATACAGGGGGCCGAGACTGAAGCTTTCTTT
few,TRBV12-3/TRBV12-4,TRBJ1-1,.,CASRGGSTEAFF,TGTGCCAGCAGAGGGGGATCCACTGAAGCTTTCTTT
.,TRBV6-5,TRBJ2-7,TRBD1,CASTPGQSYEQYF,TGTGCCAGCACACCGGGACAGTCCTACGAGCAGTACTTC
.,TRBV27,TRBJ2-3,TRBD2,CASSLWVAGGTDTQYF,TGTGCCAGCAGTTTATGGGTAGCGGGGGGAACAGATACGCAGTATTTT
.,TRBV30,TRBJ1-2,TRBD1,CAWREQGGYYGYTF,TGTGCCTGGAGAGAACAGGGGGGGTATTATGGCTACACCTTC
.,TRBV6-5,TRBJ1-5,TRBD1,CASSRQGGGQPQHF,TGTGCCAGCAGTCGACAGGGAGGTGGACAGCCCCAGCATTTT
.,TRBV7-9,TRBJ1-2,.,CASREEGPLYGYTF,TGTGCCAGCAGGGAGGAGGGACCCCTCTATGGCTACACCTTC
.,TRBV9,TRBJ1-4,TRBD1,CASSVRVGQGNEKLFF,TGTGCCAGCAGCGTAAGGGTGGGACAGGGGAATGAAAAACTGTTTTTT
once,TRBV5-4,TRBJ1-3,.,CASSLGGGNTIYF,TGTGCCAGCAGCTTAGGAGGAGGAAACACCATATATTTT
.,TRBV19,TRBJ1-4,.,CASSPPGSLERKLFF,TGTGCCAGTAGCCCTCCGGGGTCCCTAGAGAGAAAACTGTTTTTT
.,TRBV6-5,TRBJ2-7,.,CASSYFSFYEQYF,TGTGCCAGCAGTTACTTCTCGTTCTACGAGCAGTACTTC
.,TRBV5-6,TRBJ1-5,.,CASSLTGQGSNQPQHF,TGTGCCAGCAGCTTGACCGGCCAGGGAAGCAATCAGCCCCAGCATTTT
once,TRBV18,TRBJ1-4,TRBD1,CASSPTGSGGNNEKLFF,TGTGCCAGCTCACCCACAGGGTCAGGGGGCAATAATGAAAAACTGTTTTTT
.,TRBV19,TRBJ1-5,.,CASVARGGRGANQPQHF,TGTGCCAGTGTCGCCAGGGGAGGGCGAGGAGCCAATCAGCCCCAGCATTTT
.,TRBV30,TRBJ1-6,TRBD1,CASNRGPNNSPLHF,TGTGCCAGCAACAGGGGTCCAAATAATTCACCCCTCCACTTT
few,TRBV19,TRBJ1-5,.,CASARGGRHQPQHF,TGTGCCAGTGCAAGGGGAGGTCGACATCAGCCCCAGCATTTT
.,TRBV5-8,TRBJ1-6,.,CASSPRGGSSYNSPLHF,TGTGCCAGCAGCCCGAGAGGGGGGAGCTCCTATAATTCACCCCTCCACTTT